This passage covers 6 T cell receptor beta chains from one sample sequenced in a study of blood T cell repertoires in COVID-19. Sequencing was performed with immunoSEQ multiplex PCR; in TCRdb, only in-frame clones are kept and a portion is missing. The sample shows approximately 400,000 clones, about nine tenths of them seen only once. The sequenced sample consisted of PBMCs or T cells enriched from blood (not recorded which). The receptors stem from a woman in her 40s who had been exposed to COVID-19.

The genes are TRBV2 and TRBJ2-1, with D unresolved. CDR3 length equals 12 residues. Germline lookup yields CDR1 SNHLY and CDR2 FYNNEI. Between the trimmed V and J ends, which lost 7 bases and 7 bases, there was a span of 11 bases. The CDR3 bases are TGTGCCAGCATGCTCTACGGGAATGAGCAGTTCTTC. Encoded protein: CASMLYGNEQFF.

V gene TRBV9 combines with J gene TRBJ2-1; D is ambiguous. The germline V and J ends were trimmed by 0 bases and 5 bases, with 6 bases remaining between them. CDR3 length: 13 amino acids. CDR1 and CDR2 from the germline V gene are SGDLS and YYNGEE. The CDR3 protein is CASSVGHDNEQFF. The CDR3 region has the DNA TGTGCCAGCAGCGTAGGGCATGACAATGAGCAGTTCTTC.

V gene TRBV4-1 combines with J gene TRBJ2-5; TRBD1 might be the D (5 bases). The V end was cut by 0 bases, the J end by 4 bases, with 15 bases between. The CDR3 is 16 residues long. The V gene's germline CDR1 is MGHRA and CDR2 YSYEKL. For the CDR3, the DNA is TGCGCCAGCAGCCAAGATAATCAGGGTGCGCGAGAGACCCAGTACTTC. The encoded protein is CASSQDNQGARETQYF.

The chain uses TRBV7-2 and TRBJ2-5, with TRBD2 identical over 8 bases. The CDR3 loop spans 16 amino acids. V dropped 5 bases and J dropped 1; count of bases not matched to a gene: 9. The germline V gene has CDR1 SGHTA and CDR2 FQGNSA. The CDR3 sequence is CASSKGSGGTQETQYF. The CDR3 DNA is TGTGCCAGCAGCAAAGGGAGCGGGGGTACCCAAGAGACCCAGTACTTC.

The rearrangement uses TRBV12-5 and TRBJ2-3; the D gene is possibly TRBD1 (5 bases). CDR1 is LGHNT and CDR2 is FRNRAP in the germline V gene. Trimming removed 1 base from V and 5 bases from J, with 10 bases in between. CDR3 size: 14 residues. The CDR3: CASGLGQGKDTQYF. In DNA form, the CDR3 reads TGTGCTAGTGGTTTGGGGCAGGGAAAAGATACGCAGTATTTT.

The CDR3 coding sequence is TGCGCCTACACAGGTTCCTACGAGCAGTACTTC. This sequence encodes CAYTGSYEQYF. V and J are TRBV23-1 and TRBJ2-7, with D possibly matching TRBD1 (5 bases). TRBV23-1 is designated an ORF whose function remains uncertain. This CDR3 comprises 11 residues. Trimming stripped 11 bases from V and 1 base from J, with 9 bases between.